This entry lists 15 T cell receptor beta chains sequenced from one sample in a study of shared T cell receptors in the human thymus (dated by TCRdb to about 2021). Libraries came from the immunoSEQ multiplex PCR assay. Imported from immuneACCESS, the table was reduced by TCRdb to in-frame sequences with V and J called. These copies leave out some clones; in studies compared against another copy, an unresolved V gene accounts for under half, and the cause of the remainder is not known. The sample records fewer than 700,000 clones, over 75% of which are singletons. The top ten constitute over 0.008% of the sample. This sample also belongs to another study, concerning human thymus T cells.

Material for sequencing was thymocytes. These receptors came from a boy younger than two with a congenital heart defect. Donor details come from another sample of the same person, matched by shared clones.

This chain links TRBV15 with TRBJ2-5; TRBD2 might be the D (5 bases). The V and J ends lost 0 bases and 5 bases respectively, with 19 bases between them. Per the germline V gene, CDR1 is LNHNV and CDR2 is YYDKDF (reference sequence). The length of the CDR3 is 17 residues. The CDR3 nucleotides read TGTGCCACCAGCAGAGAGCCAGTAGGGTCGTCGGGGGAGACCCAGTACTTC. Encoded protein: CATSREPVGSSGETQYF.

In its sample, this clone was seen once. The chain joins TRBV15 to TRBJ2-7, with 10 bases that match TRBD2. The V segment lost 3 bases and the J segment 4 bases; nucleotides outside the gene matches: 12. Per germline, CDR1 LNHNV and CDR2 YYDKDF (reference sequence). The CDR3 length is 17 residues. Here the CDR3 reads CATSREASGRGSYEQYF. The CDR3, as DNA: TGTGCCACCAGCAGGGAAGCTAGCGGGAGAGGGTCTTACGAGCAGTACTTC.

In this sample, this clone turned up a few times. The J gene is TRBJ2-2, the V gene TRBV28, with D possibly matching TRBD2 (6 bases). With 6 bases removed from V and 4 bases from J, the gap between germline ends came to 12 bases. Germline CDR1 MDHEN, CDR2 SYDVKM. CDR3 length: 14 residues. The CDR3 loop reads CASRVGSVTGELFF. CDR3 in DNA: TGTGCCAGCAGAGTCGGGAGTGTCACCGGGGAGCTGTTTTTT.

This chain joins TRBV5-1 and TRBJ1-5; 9 nucleotides match TRBD1. Per the germline V gene, CDR1 is SGHRS and CDR2 is YFSETQ. The CDR3 has 14 amino acids. J gave up 4 bases and V 4 bases, and 3 bases lay outside the gene matches. CDR3 sequence (DNA): TGCGCCAGCAGCCCCGGGACAGGGAATCAGCCCCAGCATTTT. It yields the protein CASSPGTGNQPQHF.

The V call is TRBV27, the J call TRBJ2-7; D is perhaps TRBD2 (6 bases). Germline CDR1 reads MNHEY; CDR2 reads SMNVEV (reference sequence). The CDR3 runs to 15 residues. V lost 8 bases and J lost 0, with 17 bases in between. Here the CDR3 reads CASSGLAYSSYEQYF. CDR3 coding DNA: TGTGCCAGCTCGGGGCTAGCGTACAGCTCCTACGAGCAGTACTTC.

The V and J genes are TRBV19 and TRBJ2-2; the match to TRBD1 covers 7 bases. Trimming removed 6 bases from V and 1 base from J; junction bases left unmatched: 5. Germline assignment: CDR1 LNHDA and CDR2 SQIVND (reference sequence). This CDR3 has 15 amino acids. The CDR3 loop is CASSGTAQNTGELFF. The CDR3 DNA sequence: TGTGCCAGTAGCGGGACAGCCCAGAACACCGGGGAGCTGTTTTTT.

This clone was observed once. The rearrangement uses TRBV10-1 and TRBJ1-4; 9 bases are a match to TRBD1. The V gene's germline CDR1 is WNHNN and CDR2 SYGVQD (reference sequence). This CDR3 region has 12 residues. Losses at the gene ends were 10 bases for V and 5 bases for J; bases not matched to a gene: 2. Written as DNA, the CDR3 is TGCGCCACCGGGACAGGGAATGAAAAACTGTTTTTT. The encoded protein is CATGTGNEKLFF.

Worth noting for this clone: Other DNA variants within this sample encode the same CDR3. The rearrangement joins TRBV6-5 to TRBJ1-4; 7 bases match TRBD1. V shed 6 bases, J shed 3 bases, and the junction held 4 bases outside the gene matches. Germline V lookup: CDR1 MNHEY, CDR2 SVGAGI. This CDR3 spans 14 amino acids. The CDR3 protein is CASRQGGANEKLFF. CDR3 in DNA: TGTGCCAGCAGGCAGGGGGGCGCTAATGAAAAACTGTTTTTT.

The rearrangement links TRBV6-1 to TRBJ1-5; TRBD1 aligns across 7 bases. The CDR3 has 14 amino acids. Trimming cost V 5 bases and J 1 base; bases outside gene matches: 2. Germline loops: CDR1 MNHNS, CDR2 SASEGT. The CDR3 coding sequence is TGTGCCAGCAGTAAGACAGGGAGCAATCAGCCCCAGCATTTT. It translates to CASSKTGSNQPQHF.

The V gene is TRBV7-6, the J gene TRBJ2-7; 7 nucleotides line up with TRBD2. V was clipped by 1 base and J by 2 bases; unmatched bases: 14. The CDR3 loop spans 18 amino acids. Germline V gene sequence: CDR1 SGHVS, CDR2 FNYEAQ. CDR3 nucleotides: TGTGCCAGCAGCTTAGTAGGGGCGGGCGGGGGATTCGCCTACGAGCAGTACTTC. Protein: CASSLVGAGGGFAYEQYF.

This sequence joins TRBV21-1 and TRBJ1-1; TRBD1 is the table's D call and was not checked against the DNA. TRBV21-1 is deemed a pseudogene. The length of the CDR3 is 16 residues. The CDR3, as DNA: TGTGCCAGCATCCACCCCCAGGGACAGGGTCCCACTGAAGCTTTCTTT. Translated: CASIHPQGQGPTEAFF.

The rearrangement uses TRBV7-2 and TRBJ2-3; TRBD1 might be the D (6 bases). CDR3 size: 18 residues. CDR1 is SGHTA, CDR2 FQGNSA, per germline. The ends were cut back, 6 bases at V and 4 bases at J, with 26 bases in the middle. CDR3: CASRSTGTRGRTADTQYF. CDR3 coding DNA: TGTGCCAGCAGGTCAACCGGGACAAGGGGACGGACAGCAGATACGCAGTATTTT.

The chain employs TRBV4-1 and TRBJ2-3, with 13 bases lining up with TRBD2. The CDR3 loop spans 19 amino acids. Germline V lookup: CDR1 MGHRA, CDR2 YSYEKL. V was pared by 7 bases and J by 1 base, with 14 bases of the junction left unmatched. CDR3 nucleotides: TGCGCCAGCACCCGACTCGGGACTAGCGGGAATATGGGCACAGATACGCAGTATTTT. As protein: CASTRLGTSGNMGTDTQYF.

Written as DNA, the CDR3 is TGCGCCAGCAGTGAGAGGACAGACTACGAGCAGTACTTC. It specifies CASSERTDYEQYF. This chain links TRBV10-1 with TRBJ2-7; the D gene is possibly TRBD1 (6 bases). Looked up from germline, CDR1 is WNHNN and CDR2 is SYGVQD (reference sequence). The length of the CDR3 is 13 residues. The germline V and J ends were trimmed by 2 bases and 3 bases, with 8 bases remaining between them.

The rearrangement joins TRBV7-9 to TRBJ2-2; possibly TRBD1 for D (6 bases). CDR1 is SEHNR and CDR2 is FQNEAQ in the germline V gene (reference sequence). V was cut by 0 bases and J by 5 bases, with 10 bases left in between. The CDR3 length is 15 residues. CDR3 bases: TGTGCCAGCAGCTTAGCACACAGGGCTACCGGGGAGCTGTTTTTT. It translates to CASSLAHRATGELFF.